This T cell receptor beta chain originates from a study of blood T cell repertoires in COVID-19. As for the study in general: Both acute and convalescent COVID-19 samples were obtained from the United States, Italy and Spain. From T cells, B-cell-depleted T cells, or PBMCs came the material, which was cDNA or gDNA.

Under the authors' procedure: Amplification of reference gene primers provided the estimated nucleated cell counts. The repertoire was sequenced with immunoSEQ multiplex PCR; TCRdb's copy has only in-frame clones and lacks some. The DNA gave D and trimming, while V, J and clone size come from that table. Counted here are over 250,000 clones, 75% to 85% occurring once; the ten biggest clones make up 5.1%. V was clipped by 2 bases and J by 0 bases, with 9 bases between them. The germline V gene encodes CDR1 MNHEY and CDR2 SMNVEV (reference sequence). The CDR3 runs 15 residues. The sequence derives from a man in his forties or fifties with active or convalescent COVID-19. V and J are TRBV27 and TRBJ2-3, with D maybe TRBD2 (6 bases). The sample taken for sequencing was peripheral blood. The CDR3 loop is CASSLGGASTDTQYF. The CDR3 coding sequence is TGTGCCAGCAGTTTAGGCGGGGCCAGCACAGATACGCAGTATTTT.